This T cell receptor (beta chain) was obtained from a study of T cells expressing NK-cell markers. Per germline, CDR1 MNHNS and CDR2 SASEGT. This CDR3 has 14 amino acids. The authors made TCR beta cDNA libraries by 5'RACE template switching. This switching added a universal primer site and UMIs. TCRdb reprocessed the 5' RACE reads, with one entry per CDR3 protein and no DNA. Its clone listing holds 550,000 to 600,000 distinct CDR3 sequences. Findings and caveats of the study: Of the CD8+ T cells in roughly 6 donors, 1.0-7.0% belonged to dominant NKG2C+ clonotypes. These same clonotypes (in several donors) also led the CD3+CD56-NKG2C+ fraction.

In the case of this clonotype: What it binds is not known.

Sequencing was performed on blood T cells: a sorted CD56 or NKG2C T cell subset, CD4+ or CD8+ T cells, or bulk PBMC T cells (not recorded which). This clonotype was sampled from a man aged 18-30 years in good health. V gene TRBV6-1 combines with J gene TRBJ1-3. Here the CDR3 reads CAARSGRTGNTIYF.